The 15 T cell receptor beta chains below come from one sample, sequenced in a study of T cells in Graves' hyperthyroidism and ophthalmopathy. Amplification of TCR beta CDR3 regions was performed using RNA transcripts as template. Researchers ran a first-round RT-PCR on the TCR CDR3 using the HTBI primer set. TCRdb analysed the multiplex PCR reads with MiXCR anew, one entry per CDR3 protein. The sample consists of hundreds of thousands of distinct CDR3 sequences, roughly 13% of them appearing once. The sample was blood. The source is a woman under 30 with Graves' hyperthyroidism.

This clonotype was picked up many times. The chain carries TRBV11-2 and TRBJ1-2; D is possibly TRBD1 (5 bases). V gave up 0 bases and J gave up 7 bases, with 15 bases separating them. In germline, CDR1 is SGHAT, CDR2 FQNNGV. This CDR3 has 15 amino acids. The CDR3 region has the DNA TGTGCCAGCAGCTTAGAAAGCAGGGACGGCCTTGGCTACACCTTC. Its translation is CASSLESRDGLGYTF.

This clonotype has just a few counts. The chain combines TRBV20-1 with TRBJ2-3, with D perhaps being TRBD1 or TRBD2 (6 bases each). Germline V gene lookup returns CDR1 DFQATT and CDR2 SNEGSKA (reference sequence). V dropped 3 bases and J dropped 1 base, with 17 bases sitting between them. There are 16 residues in the CDR3. CDR3 protein: CSASMGGGVRTDTQYF. The DNA for the CDR3 is TGCAGTGCTAGTATGGGGGGCGGGGTTCGCACAGATACGCAGTATTTT.

This clonotype has a count of ten or more. V and J are TRBV6-2 or TRBV6-3 and TRBJ2-7; TRBD1 is a possible D gene (5 bases). Germline CDR1 is MNHEY and CDR2 is SVGEGT. Trimming removed 6 bases from V and 0 bases from J, with 12 bases in between. The CDR3 is 14 amino acids. The CDR3 DNA reads as TGTGCCAGCAGCGACAGTGTAAACTCCTACGAGCAGTACTTC. Amino acids: CASSDSVNSYEQYF.

This chain joins TRBV30 and TRBJ1-2, with D perhaps TRBD1 (5 bases). The germline V gene has CDR1 GTSNPN and CDR2 SVGIG (reference sequence). The CDR3 consists of 12 residues. Trimming took off 0 bases at V and 8 bases at J, with 10 bases between the two ends. The DNA of the CDR3 is TGTGCCTGGAGTGTAGGAGGGGTCGGCTACACCTTC. As protein: CAWSVGGVGYTF.

The V call is TRBV6-1, the J call TRBJ1-2, with 8 bases identical to TRBD1. The germline V gene has CDR1 MNHNS and CDR2 SASEGT. The CDR3 totals 14 residues. V was pared by 6 bases and J by 0 bases, with 3 bases of the junction left unmatched. CDR3: CASRRTGPNYGYTF. Here the CDR3 DNA reads TGTGCCAGCAGGAGGACAGGGCCTAACTATGGCTACACCTTC.

This clonotype appeared many times. The CDR3 sequence: CASSLGQDQPQHF. In DNA, the CDR3 is TGTGCCAGCAGCTTAGGACAGGATCAGCCCCAGCATTTT. The chain carries TRBV7-3 and TRBJ1-5; the match to TRBD1 covers 7 bases. The germline CDR1 and CDR2 sequences are SGHTA and FQGTGA. This CDR3 comprises 13 residues. V lost 2 bases, J lost 5 bases, and 0 bases stayed unmatched.

The table lists this clonotype with many counts. This chain links TRBV20-1 with TRBJ1-1, with D unresolved. The V end was cut by 5 bases, the J end by 1 base, with 14 bases between. There are 14 residues in the CDR3. The germline gives CDR1 DFQATT, CDR2 SNEGSKA (reference sequence). In DNA form, the CDR3 reads TGCAGTGCTCAGGAGGCAGCCCCGAACACTGAAGCTTTCTTT. Translating gives CSAQEAAPNTEAFF.

This clonotype appeared many times. The chain carries TRBV20-1 and TRBJ1-5; TRBD1 agrees at 7 bases. Trimming removed 0 bases from V and 2 bases from J; junction bases left unmatched: 1. The CDR3 runs to 14 residues. CDR1 and CDR2 from the germline V gene are DFQATT and SNEGSKA (reference sequence). The CDR3 here is CSARDRGGNQPQHF. As DNA, the CDR3 is TGCAGTGCTAGAGACAGGGGGGGCAATCAGCCCCAGCATTTT.

This clonotype was seen repeatedly, ten times or more. The chain joins TRBV4-3 to TRBJ2-2, with D possibly TRBD2 on 6 matching bases. With 1 base removed from V and 1 base from J, the gap between germline ends came to 10 bases. CDR3 length: 16 residues. In germline, CDR1 is LGHNA, CDR2 YSLEER. This CDR3 is CASSQAGVGNTGELFF. In DNA, the CDR3 is TGCGCCAGCAGCCAAGCGGGAGTTGGGAACACCGGGGAGCTGTTTTTT.

CDR3: CASAGGSSYNEQFF. The DNA for the CDR3 is TGTGCCAGCGCCGGTGGTAGCTCCTACAATGAGCAGTTCTTC. This sequence joins TRBV27 and TRBJ2-1, with unresolved D. Germline CDR1 is MNHEY and CDR2 is SMNVEV (reference sequence). With 8 bases removed from V and 0 bases from J, the gap between germline ends came to 11 bases. The CDR3 runs 14 residues.

Ten or more counts support this clonotype. V and J are TRBV20-1 and TRBJ1-1, with a possible D match to TRBD1 (5 bases). Germline V gives CDR1 DFQATT, CDR2 SNEGSKA (reference sequence). Trimming pared 1 base from V and 3 bases from J, leaving 12 bases between. This CDR3 region has 14 residues. The CDR3 protein is CSARGQGGDTEAFF. The CDR3 coding sequence is TGCAGTGCTAGAGGTCAGGGAGGGGACACTGAAGCTTTCTTT.

This clonotype was seen a few times. The CDR3 sequence is CASSPGTGGDTIYF. CDR3 nucleotide sequence: TGTGCCAGCTCACCCGGGACAGGTGGTGACACCATATATTTT. The chain uses TRBV18 and TRBJ1-3; 8 nucleotides agree with TRBD1. Per the germline V gene, CDR1 is KGHSH and CDR2 is LQKENI. Germline trimming cut 3 bases from V and 8 bases from J; bases unmatched to any gene: 6. This CDR3 has 14 residues.

Ten or more counts support this clonotype. The chain carries TRBV7-8 and TRBJ2-6; unclear D gene. CDR3 length: 15 residues. The germline V gene encodes CDR1 SGHVS and CDR2 FQNEAQ. V was shortened by 1 base and J by 2 bases, with 6 bases between the two germline ends. The CDR3 region has the DNA TGTGCCAGCAGCTTAGTGGTAACTGGGGCCAACGTCCTGACTTTC. This gives the protein CASSLVVTGANVLTF.

V usage is TRBV5-5 and J usage is TRBJ1-2; TRBD1 might be the D (5 bases). Trimming cost V 7 bases and J 2 bases, with 15 bases left between them. This CDR3 comprises 14 residues. CDR1 SGHKS and CDR2 YYEKEE come from the germline V gene (reference sequence). In DNA, the CDR3 is TGTGCCAGCGGTCGGGGGACGGAAAACTATGGCTACACCTTC. Residues: CASGRGTENYGYTF.

This clonotype came up many times. The chain uses TRBV28 and TRBJ1-5; 7 positions match TRBD1. CDR3 length: 17 residues. CDR1 MDHEN and CDR2 SYDVKM come from the germline V gene. V lost 6 bases and J lost 5; bases outside the gene matches: 16. The CDR3 DNA reads as TGTGCCAGCAGCCTCGACCCCGGGACAGCTACTTATCAGCCCCAGCATTTT. This encodes CASSLDPGTATYQPQHF.